These 30 T cell receptor beta chains were all obtained from the same sample, sequenced in a study of T cells after yellow fever vaccination. TCRdb passed the 5' RACE reads through MiXCR, listing each CDR3 protein once. This sample has about 340,000 distinct CDR3 sequences, with around an eighth found just once. The sequencing used CD4+ T cells sorted from PBMCs, collected 15 days after the yellow fever booster vaccination. The source of these receptors is a man aged 18 to 30 who received the YFV17D yellow fever vaccine.

In its sample, this clonotype was seen a few times. V usage is TRBV25-1 and J usage is TRBJ2-1; no reliable D call. This CDR3 is 14 amino acids long. Germline CDR1 and CDR2: MGHDK and SYGVNS. V was shortened by 4 bases and J by 7 bases, with 14 bases between the two germline ends. CDR3 sequence: CASSAPRSLNEQFF. DNA of the CDR3: TGTGCCAGCAGTGCCCCCCGGTCTCTTAATGAGCAGTTCTTC.

This CDR3 is CASSSSTSGGDQYF. The CDR3 DNA sequence: TGTGCCAGCAGTTCATCGACTAGCGGGGGAGACCAGTACTTC. V is TRBV6-2 or TRBV6-3 and J is TRBJ2-5, with TRBD2 matching over 12 bases. The V gene's germline CDR1 is MNHEY and CDR2 SVGEGT. The CDR3 is 14 amino acids. J was trimmed by 10 bases and V by 4 bases; bases with no gene match: 7.

The chain joins TRBV7-2 to TRBJ2-1; 8 bases are a match to TRBD2. Germline V gene sequence: CDR1 SGHTA, CDR2 FQGNSA. V trimming: 5 bases; J trimming: 2 bases; junction bases outside the gene matches: 8. This CDR3 comprises 16 residues. The CDR3 sequence is CASSRGGGNAYNEQFF. CDR3 coding DNA: TGTGCCAGCAGCCGGGGGGGAGGCAATGCCTACAATGAGCAGTTCTTC.

The chain is built from TRBV10-3 and TRBJ1-6; 7 bases match TRBD1. Trimming removed 3 bases from V and 9 bases from J; junction bases left unmatched: 14. The length of the CDR3 is 17 residues. In germline, CDR1 is ENHRY, CDR2 SYGVKD. The CDR3 spells CAISELLLQGTGSPLHF. DNA for the CDR3: TGTGCCATCAGTGAATTGCTTCTACAGGGGACTGGTTCACCCCTCCACTTT.

This clonotype appeared a few times. The CDR3 DNA sequence: TGCAGTGCTAGAGGAGGGGAAAGGTCCCAGCATTTT. This gives the protein CSARGGERSQHF. The chain combines TRBV20-1 with TRBJ1-5; D might be TRBD1 (5 bases). The CDR3 has 12 amino acids. Trimming took off 1 base at V and 11 bases at J, with 12 bases between the two ends. The V gene's germline CDR1 is DFQATT and CDR2 SNEGSKA (reference sequence).

This clonotype was observed a few times. This chain connects TRBV5-1 to TRBJ1-2; D not certain. This CDR3 has 13 amino acids. Trimming pared 5 bases from V and 8 bases from J, leaving 16 bases between. Germline V lookup: CDR1 SGHRS, CDR2 YFSETQ. CDR3 loop: CASRDGPRGGYTF. In nucleotides, the CDR3 is TGCGCCAGCAGGGACGGACCGAGAGGGGGCTACACCTTC. Based on the CDR3 plus reference TRBV5-1 and TRBJ1-2, the full variable domain is KAGVTQTPRYLIKTRGQQVTLSCSPISGHRSVSWYQQTPGQGLQFLFEYFSETQRNKGNFPGRFSGRQFSNSRSEMNVSTLELGDSALYLCASRDGPRGGYTFGSGTRLTVV.

The rearrangement joins TRBV12-3 or TRBV12-4 to TRBJ2-1; D possibly corresponds to TRBD2 (5 bases). This CDR3 is 14 amino acids long. Deletions cut 9 bases from V and 1 base from J, with 13 bases between. The CDR3 loop is CASNERGSYNEQFF. CDR3 bases: TGTGCCAGTAACGAACGGGGATCCTACAATGAGCAGTTCTTC.

In its sample, this clonotype was seen a few times. The chain combines TRBV20-1 with TRBJ2-3, with TRBD2 identical over 15 bases. Germline CDR1 DFQATT, CDR2 SNEGSKA (reference sequence). CDR3 length: 15 residues. J gave up 3 bases and V 6 bases, and 4 bases lay outside the gene matches. The CDR3 is CSADGTSGGTDTQYF. For the CDR3, the DNA is TGCAGTGCCGATGGGACTAGCGGGGGGACAGATACGCAGTATTTT.

V gene TRBV7-9 combines with J gene TRBJ2-1; 8 nucleotides line up with TRBD1. Losses at the gene ends were 3 bases for V and 3 bases for J; bases not matched to a gene: 7. This CDR3 is 16 amino acids long. Germline V lookup: CDR1 SEHNR, CDR2 FQNEAQ (reference sequence). The DNA of the CDR3 is TGTGCCAGCAGCTTGGATTTGGGACAGGTCTACAATGAGCAGTTCTTC. Amino acids: CASSLDLGQVYNEQFF.

The sample holds a few counts of this clonotype. This chain connects TRBV12-3 or TRBV12-4 to TRBJ1-1; TRBD1 might be the D (5 bases). V lost 2 bases to trimming and J lost 6 bases, with 16 bases between them. The CDR3 runs 15 residues. The CDR3 coding sequence is TGTGCCAGCAGTTTATTCCGGGGCGGTAGCGCTGAAGCTTTCTTT. It translates to CASSLFRGGSAEAFF.

The chain links TRBV2 to TRBJ1-2; D not certain. This CDR3 is 10 amino acids long. V was cut by 7 bases and J by 6 bases, with 6 bases left in between. Germline V gene lookup returns CDR1 SNHLY and CDR2 FYNNEI. As DNA, the CDR3 is TGTGCCAGCAAAGAGGATGGCTACACCTTC. Translating gives CASKEDGYTF.

The V gene is TRBV5-5, the J gene TRBJ2-5; no firm D call. CDR1 is SGHKS and CDR2 is YYEKEE in the germline V gene (reference sequence). The CDR3 has 14 residues. Trimming cost V 0 bases and J 7 bases, with 13 bases left between them. DNA for the CDR3: TGTGCCAGCAGCTTGGATGTGGGTCGCCCGACCCAGTACTTC. Its protein product is CASSLDVGRPTQYF.

The chain employs TRBV30 and TRBJ1-3, with 7 bases aligning to TRBD1. CDR3 length: 14 residues. CDR1 GTSNPN and CDR2 SVGIG come from the germline V gene (reference sequence). V gave up 1 base and J gave up 2 bases; unmatched junction bases: 2. In DNA form, the CDR3 reads TGTGCCTGGAGTGCGACAGGGACTGGAAACACCATATATTTT. Protein: CAWSATGTGNTIYF.

This clonotype has just a few counts. The chain is built from TRBV6-2 or TRBV6-3 and TRBJ1-2, with D perhaps TRBD1 (5 bases). From germline, CDR1 is MNHEY and CDR2 SVGEGT. Trimming shortened V by 6 bases and J by 3 bases, and 14 bases separated the two germline ends. The CDR3 consists of 14 residues. CDR3 region: CASSRQGIHYGYTF. For the CDR3, the DNA is TGTGCCAGCAGCCGCCAGGGTATTCACTATGGCTACACCTTC.

This clonotype was recorded many times. The chain recombines TRBV30 with TRBJ2-5, with no clear D. This CDR3 region has 13 residues. Germline CDR1 and CDR2: GTSNPN and SVGIG (reference sequence). Trimming removed 3 bases at V and 3 bases at J, with 11 bases between. As DNA, the CDR3 is TGTGCCTGGAGAGGCGCAGCTGAAGAGACCCAGTACTTC. Translated: CAWRGAAEETQYF.

Here the CDR3 DNA reads TGCAGTGCTAGACCCCCGGGGGCAAGGACTGAAGCTTTCTTT. It codes for CSARPPGARTEAFF. The chain is built from TRBV20-1 and TRBJ1-1, with a tentative D call TRBD1 (6 bases). The CDR3 is 14 amino acids. The V and J ends lost 2 bases and 5 bases respectively, with 15 bases between them. CDR1 DFQATT and CDR2 SNEGSKA come from the germline V gene (reference sequence).

This clonotype has only a few counts. This rearrangement joins TRBV7-8 to TRBJ2-5; no clear D. Trimming cost V 5 bases and J 12 bases, with 4 bases left between them. The CDR3 spans 8 residues. Germline V lookup: CDR1 SGHVS, CDR2 FQNEAQ. The CDR3 nucleotides are TGTGCCAGCAGCGCCGAGTACTTC. Its translation is CASSAEYF. Looking up the rest from reference TRBV7-8 and TRBJ2-5 gives the full variable domain: GAGVSQSPRYKVAKRGQDVALRCDPISGHVSLFWYQQALGQGPEFLTYFQNEAQLDKSGLPSDRFFAERPEGSVSTLKIQRTQQEDSAVYLCASSAEYFGPGTRLLVL.

This clonotype came up many times. This sequence joins TRBV5-1 and TRBJ2-3; D remains unclear. Germline V lookup: CDR1 SGHRS, CDR2 YFSETQ. This CDR3 is built from 14 residues. The V and J ends lost 3 bases and 9 bases respectively, with 17 bases between them. Here the CDR3 DNA reads TGCGCCAGCAGCTCCCAAGGTCCGGCAGGAACGCAGTATTTT. Its protein is CASSSQGPAGTQYF.

DNA of the CDR3: TGTGCCAGCTCACCGGTGATAGGGGTGGCTGAAGCTTTCTTT. Encoded protein: CASSPVIGVAEAFF. The chain links TRBV18 to TRBJ1-1; D perhaps matches TRBD1 (5 bases). Germline assignment: CDR1 KGHSH and CDR2 LQKENI. The V and J ends lost 3 bases and 6 bases respectively, with 14 bases between them. CDR3 size: 14 residues. Drawing the rest from reference TRBV18 and TRBJ1-1, the complete variable domain is NAGVMQNPRHLVRRRGQEARLRCSPMKGHSHVYWYRQLPEEGLKFMVYLQKENIIDESGMPKERFSAEFPKEGPSILRIQQVVRGDSAAYFCASSPVIGVAEAFFGQGTRLTVV.

The chain has TRBV20-1 and TRBJ2-3, with 8 bases fitting TRBD2. The CDR3 sequence is 14 residues long. The germline V gene has CDR1 DFQATT and CDR2 SNEGSKA (reference sequence). The CDR3 spells CSAKSGGGTDTQYF. The CDR3 DNA follows: TGCAGCGCAAAGAGCGGGGGCGGCACAGATACGCAGTATTTT.

This clonotype has only a few counts. V and J are TRBV10-3 and TRBJ2-1; possible D gene TRBD2, 5 bases. Germline V gene lookup returns CDR1 ENHRY and CDR2 SYGVKD. CDR3 length: 17 residues. V was trimmed by 4 bases and J by 0 bases, leaving 16 bases between them. This CDR3 is CAISVTPSGSSYNEQFF. CDR3 coding DNA: TGTGCCATCAGTGTAACCCCCAGCGGAAGCTCCTACAATGAGCAGTTCTTC.

J is TRBJ1-1 and V is TRBV3-1, with 9 bases fitting TRBD1. This CDR3 is built from 16 residues. Germline V gives CDR1 LGHDT, CDR2 YNNKEL (reference sequence). V trimming: 4 bases; J trimming: 1 base; junction bases outside the gene matches: 7. The CDR3: CASSRWDRAGNTEAFF. For the CDR3, the DNA is TGTGCCAGCAGCCGATGGGACAGGGCGGGGAACACTGAAGCTTTCTTT.

This clonotype has just a few counts. In nucleotides, the CDR3 is TGTGCCACCAGTGATTCAGGGGGCGATCAGCCCCAGCATTTT. This sequence encodes CATSDSGGDQPQHF. The V and J genes are TRBV24-1 and TRBJ1-5; 8 bases fit TRBD1. J was trimmed by 5 bases and V by 2 bases; bases with no gene match: 1. This CDR3 has 14 amino acids. In germline, CDR1 is KGHDR, CDR2 SFDVKD.

This clonotype was recorded at least ten times. The chain links TRBV7-8 to TRBJ2-1, with D hard to call. With 2 bases removed from V and 4 bases from J, the gap between germline ends came to 6 bases. The CDR3 consists of 13 residues. The germline V gene has CDR1 SGHVS and CDR2 FQNEAQ. The CDR3 nucleotides are TGTGCCAGCAGCTTAATAGTTTACAATGAGCAGTTCTTC. It specifies CASSLIVYNEQFF.

This clonotype was picked up a small number of times. Written as DNA, the CDR3 is TGTGCCAGCGGAGAATACAATGAGCAGTTCTTC. Amino acids: CASGEYNEQFF. V gene TRBV2 combines with J gene TRBJ2-1; D unresolved. The CDR3 is 11 amino acids. From germline, CDR1 is SNHLY and CDR2 FYNNEI. Trimming left V 8 bases short and J 4 bases short, with 6 bases between.

This clonotype was detected many times. The genes are TRBV11-2 and TRBJ2-1; D is uncertain. The CDR3 covers 11 residues. V was cut by 3 bases and J by 5 bases, with 2 bases left in between. Germline V gives CDR1 SGHAT, CDR2 FQNNGV. The CDR3 DNA follows: TGTGCCAGCAGCTTCGACAATGAGCAGTTCTTC. Its translation is CASSFDNEQFF.

This clonotype was found a few times. J is TRBJ2-7 and V is TRBV6-6; possible D gene TRBD1, 5 bases. Trimming stripped 2 bases from V and 1 base from J, with 15 bases between. The germline CDR1 and CDR2 sequences are MNHNY and SVGAGI (reference sequence). This CDR3 is 16 amino acids long. The CDR3, as DNA: TGTGCCAGCAGTTACAGCAGGGCCCTCGATTCCTACGAGCAGTACGTC. Protein product: CASSYSRALDSYEQYV.

This chain connects TRBV28 to TRBJ2-1, with TRBD2 matching 13 bases. Trimming cost V 5 bases and J 6 bases; bases outside gene matches: 7. CDR3 length: 16 residues. Germline CDR1 reads MDHEN; CDR2 reads SYDVKM. In DNA, the CDR3 is TGTGCCAGCAGTCCCACTAGCGGGGGGGCGGGCAATGAGCAGTTCTTC. Its translation is CASSPTSGGAGNEQFF.

The V gene is TRBV7-2, the J gene TRBJ2-7; the match to TRBD2 covers 7 bases. From germline, CDR1 is SGHTA and CDR2 FQGNSA. Losses at the gene ends were 1 base for V and 3 bases for J; bases not matched to a gene: 3. This CDR3 has 14 amino acids. The CDR3 sequence: CASSLDGGNYEQYV. DNA of the CDR3: TGTGCCAGCAGCTTAGACGGGGGGAACTACGAGCAGTACGTC.

This clonotype was counted many times. V gene TRBV5-1 combines with J gene TRBJ2-5; D might be TRBD1 or TRBD2, each matching 6 bases. V lost 2 bases to trimming and J lost 2 bases, with 13 bases between them. The CDR3 covers 15 residues. CDR1 is SGHRS and CDR2 is YFSETQ in the germline V gene. The CDR3 DNA is TGCGCCAGCAGCTTATCCGGGGGCAGACAAGAGACCCAGTACTTC. Protein: CASSLSGGRQETQYF.